These 19 T cell receptor beta chains originate from one sample sequenced in a study of persistence of HIV-infected CD4 T cells. These receptors' antigens are unknown. The libraries were made with immunoSEQ version 4 in survey mode. Clones were read by immunoSEQ multiplex PCR, and TCRdb kept only the in-frame ones, dropping some. The table lists 38,000 or so clones, over 65% of them singletons. Overlapping HIV-1 Gag 15-mer peptides at about 1 ug per peptide per mL were used. Memory cells lacking CD40L and CD69 with high CD45RO were sorted. Sample: cultured CD4+ T cells from PBMCs, taken from a patient who received antiretroviral therapy. These receptors were obtained from an adult with HIV. The donor label of this sample is uncertain.

The rearrangement links TRBV28 to TRBJ2-3; no firm D call. V lost 2 bases, J lost 2 bases, and 11 bases lay in between. The V gene's germline CDR1 is MDHEN and CDR2 SYDVKM. This CDR3 is 15 amino acids long. The CDR3 loop is CASSLRSGYTDTQYF. CDR3 bases: TGTGCCAGCAGTTTAAGGTCAGGTTACACAGATACGCAGTATTTT.

The J gene is TRBJ1-4, the V gene TRBV14; 8 positions agree with TRBD1. Per the germline V gene, CDR1 is SGHDN and CDR2 is FVKESK. V shed 2 bases and J 7 bases; nucleotides not matched to a gene: 3. The CDR3 sequence is 14 residues long. This CDR3 reads CASSQPGTGEKLFF. CDR3 DNA sequence: TGTGCCAGCAGCCAACCTGGGACAGGTGAAAAACTGTTTTTT.

This clone was counted once. The CDR3 DNA reads as TGTGCCAGCAGTAGCGGGGCCCTCTACAATGAGCAGTTCTTC. Its protein product is CASSSGALYNEQFF. V is TRBV6-5 and J is TRBJ2-1; 7 nucleotides align to TRBD2. Germline CDR1 MNHEY, CDR2 SVGAGI. The CDR3 is 14 residues long. V dropped 5 bases and J dropped 3; count of bases not matched to a gene: 4.

The chain joins TRBV6-5 to TRBJ2-3, with D possibly matching TRBD1 (6 bases). The germline CDR1 and CDR2 sequences are MNHEY and SVGAGI. Trimming shortened V by 0 bases and J by 6 bases, and 10 bases separated the two germline ends. The CDR3 extends over 14 amino acids. CDR3 nucleotides: TGTGCCAGCAGTTACTCGGGGACAATTGATACGCAGTATTTT. Translation gives CASSYSGTIDTQYF.

The chain carries TRBV6-5 and TRBJ1-4; D not resolved. Germline V gene lookup returns CDR1 MNHEY and CDR2 SVGAGI. CDR3 length equals 15 residues. With 6 bases removed from V and 0 bases from J, the gap between germline ends came to 11 bases. CDR3 nucleotides: TGTGCCAGCAGAAAAAGGGCTGCAACTAATGAAAAACTGTTTTTT. Translated: CASRKRAATNEKLFF.

The chain joins TRBV27 to TRBJ1-4; no clear D. CDR1 and CDR2 from the germline V gene are MNHEY and SMNVEV (reference sequence). CDR3 size: 15 residues. Deletions cut 0 bases from V and 7 bases from J, with 12 bases between. CDR3: CASSLSVARAEKLFF. CDR3 coding DNA: TGTGCCAGCAGTTTATCCGTCGCTAGGGCTGAAAAACTGTTTTTT. The variable domain in full, with the rest retrieved from reference TRBV27 and TRBJ1-4, is EAQVTQNPRYLITVTGKKLTVTCSQNMNHEYMSWYRQDPGLGLRQIYYSMNVEVTDKGDVPEGYKVSRKEKRNFPLILESPSPNQTSLYFCASSLSVARAEKLFFGSGTQLSVL.

This sequence joins TRBV19 and TRBJ2-3; a possible D gene is TRBD1 (5 bases). This CDR3 comprises 15 residues. Trimming removed 5 bases from V and 6 bases from J, with 18 bases in between. Germline V gene data show CDR1 as LNHDA and CDR2 as SQIVND (reference sequence). The CDR3 is CASSPDISNEDTQYF. CDR3 nucleotides: TGTGCCAGTAGTCCGGACATAAGTAATGAGGATACGCAGTATTTT. Together with reference TRBV19 and TRBJ2-3, the CDR3 gives the full variable domain: DGGITQSPKYLFRKEGQNVTLSCEQNLNHDAMYWYRQDPGQGLRLIYYSQIVNDFQKGDIAEGYSVSREKKESFPLTVTSAQKNPTAFYLCASSPDISNEDTQYFGPGTRLTVL.

The J gene is TRBJ2-1, the V gene TRBV3-1 (or the pseudogene TRBV3-2), with 12 bases matching TRBD2. The V gene's germline CDR1 is LGHDT and CDR2 YNNKEL (reference sequence). This CDR3 has 17 amino acids. V shed 0 bases and J 7 bases; nucleotides not matched to a gene: 7. CDR3 sequence: CASSQDLASGGVNEQFF. The CDR3 DNA follows: TGTGCCAGCAGCCAAGATCTTGCTAGCGGGGGGGTAAATGAGCAGTTCTTC.

This chain joins TRBV3-1 (or the pseudogene TRBV3-2) and TRBJ2-1; D not certain. V lost 4 bases and J lost 4, with 11 bases in between. This CDR3 spans 14 amino acids. Germline V gene data show CDR1 as LGHDT and CDR2 as YNNKEL (reference sequence). The CDR3 protein is CASSPSGTYNEQFF. The CDR3 coding sequence is TGTGCCAGCAGCCCCTCGGGCACTTACAATGAGCAGTTCTTC.

The V and J genes are TRBV14 and TRBJ1-6; 8 positions match TRBD1. This CDR3 spans 14 amino acids. V was clipped by 1 base and J by 10 bases; unmatched bases: 3. Germline CDR1 SGHDN, CDR2 FVKESK. The CDR3 loop reads CASSQGTGYSPLHF. Written as DNA, the CDR3 is TGTGCCAGCAGCCAAGGGACAGGGTACTCACCCCTCCACTTT. The full variable domain, its missing parts supplied by reference TRBV14 and TRBJ1-6, is EAGVTQFPSHSVIEKGQTVTLRCDPISGHDNLYWYRRVMGKEIKFLLHFVKESKQDESGMPNNRFLAERTGGTYSTLKVQPAELEDSGVYFCASSQGTGYSPLHFGNGTRLTVT.

This chain connects TRBV5-1 to TRBJ2-3; 8 bases align to TRBD2. V was clipped by 6 bases and J by 5 bases; unmatched bases: 8. Germline CDR1 SGHRS, CDR2 YFSETQ. CDR3 length equals 14 residues. The CDR3 is CASTSGGRGDTQYF. CDR3 sequence (DNA): TGCGCCAGCACCAGCGGGGGCCGCGGAGATACGCAGTATTTT.

The V call is TRBV6-2 or TRBV6-3, the J call TRBJ2-1, with 8 bases aligning to TRBD2. The CDR3 contains 15 residues. Germline V gene lookup returns CDR1 MNHEY and CDR2 SVGEGT. V shed 6 bases and J 7 bases; nucleotides not matched to a gene: 11. The DNA for the CDR3 is TGTGCCAGCAGCTCTCGGGGGCTAGCGGGTAATGAGCAGTTCTTC. Its translation is CASSSRGLAGNEQFF.

The gene calls are TRBV7-2 and TRBJ1-2; D is possibly TRBD1 (6 bases). Trimming took 2 bases from V and 8 from J, leaving 18 bases between them. Germline CDR1 and CDR2: SGHTA and FQGNSA. The CDR3 covers 15 residues. Written as DNA, the CDR3 is TGTGCCAGCAGCTTACAAGGAGGGGGTTTGCAGGGCTACACCTTC. Amino acids: CASSLQGGGLQGYTF.

The chain carries TRBV6-1 and TRBJ1-4, with 10 nucleotides matching TRBD1. The CDR3 length is 16 residues. The J segment lost 10 bases and the V segment lost 4 bases, leaving 12 bases of the junction unmatched. Per germline, CDR1 MNHNS and CDR2 SASEGT. The CDR3 sequence: CASSGIRTGGEGKLFF. The CDR3 DNA reads TGTGCCAGCAGTGGTATAAGGACAGGGGGGGAAGGAAAACTGTTTTTT.

This rearrangement joins TRBV7-2 to TRBJ1-3, with 7 bases lining up with TRBD1. After removal of 1 base from V and 4 bases from J, the junction contained 1 base not matched to a gene. The CDR3 has 14 residues. Germline-derived CDR1 and CDR2 are SGHTA and FQGNSA. CDR3 sequence: CASSLGTGGNTIYF. The DNA for the CDR3 is TGTGCCAGCAGCTTAGGGACAGGAGGAAACACCATATATTTT.

A note on this clone: This specimen includes other DNA sequences encoding the same CDR3. The J gene is TRBJ2-7, the V gene TRBV11-3; TRBD2 matches 7 bases. The CDR3 spans 15 residues. V dropped 1 base and J dropped 2; count of bases not matched to a gene: 5. Looked up from germline, CDR1 is SGHNT and CDR2 is YENEEA. The CDR3 DNA is TGTGCCAGCAGCTTAGGGGGCGGGGGTCCCTACGAGCAGTACTTC. Its protein product is CASSLGGGGPYEQYF.

CDR3 sequence (DNA): TGTGCCAGCAGTCCCCCCCTAGGGGGGACAAGCTCCTACAATGAGCAGTTCTTC. Amino acid sequence: CASSPPLGGTSSYNEQFF. The rearrangement uses TRBV6-6 and TRBJ2-1; D may be TRBD1 or TRBD2 (6 bases each). Per germline, CDR1 MNHNY and CDR2 SVGAGI (reference sequence). The ends were cut back, 5 bases at V and 0 bases at J, with 20 bases in the middle. The CDR3 length is 18 residues.

The chain employs TRBV4-1 and TRBJ1-4; tentative D call: TRBD1 (5 bases). With 1 base removed from V and 3 bases from J, the gap between germline ends came to 9 bases. The CDR3 sequence is 15 residues long. Germline lookup yields CDR1 MGHRA and CDR2 YSYEKL. The CDR3, as DNA: TGCGCCAGCAGCCAAGGTGACAGAGCTAATGAAAAACTGTTTTTT. It codes for CASSQGDRANEKLFF.

The chain uses TRBV6-5 and TRBJ1-5, with a weak D call TRBD1 (6 bases). V was cut by 2 bases and J by 7 bases, with 18 bases left in between. CDR1 and CDR2 from the germline V gene are MNHEY and SVGAGI. There are 16 residues in the CDR3. CDR3 residues: CASSYLRWGLGQPQHF. CDR3 nucleotides: TGTGCCAGCAGTTACCTAAGGTGGGGGCTTGGGCAGCCCCAGCATTTT.